The next 24 T cell receptor beta chains were all read from a single sample in a study of identical twins. TCRdb passed the 5' RACE reads through MiXCR, listing each CDR3 protein once. The table lists 520,000 or so distinct CDR3 sequences, 20% to 25% of them singletons. The sample also formed part of further work on T cells expressing NK-cell markers.

Sequences were obtained from CD4+ T cells sorted from blood. These receptors came from a young woman in good health.

A few counts support this clonotype. The gene calls are TRBV20-1 and TRBJ2-5; 7 bases agree with TRBD2. The CDR3 is 15 amino acids. Trimming removed 3 bases from V and 1 base from J; junction bases left unmatched: 8. CDR1 is DFQATT, CDR2 SNEGSKA, per germline (reference sequence). The CDR3 DNA is TGCAGTGCTAGTTCTGGACTAGGGCCCCAAGAGACCCAGTACTTC. Translating gives CSASSGLGPQETQYF.

The V call is TRBV19, the J call TRBJ2-1; D remains unclear. This CDR3 spans 12 amino acids. The V gene lost 5 bases and the J gene lost 9 bases, with 11 bases spanning the gap. Germline values: CDR1 LNHDA, CDR2 SQIVND (reference sequence). This chain's CDR3 is CASSSRYVEQFF. The CDR3 DNA is TGTGCCAGTAGTTCCCGTTATGTTGAGCAGTTCTTC.

The chain uses TRBV5-4 and TRBJ2-2; TRBD1 matches 10 bases. The germline V gene encodes CDR1 SGHNT and CDR2 YYREEE (reference sequence). Trimming at V came to 2 bases and at J to 5 bases, leaving 15 bases not matched to a gene. This CDR3 comprises 19 residues. The CDR3 here is CASSFSGPAGTGVTGELFF. Here the CDR3 DNA reads TGTGCCAGCAGCTTTTCAGGTCCGGCCGGGACAGGGGTTACCGGGGAGCTGTTTTTT.

This clonotype was observed a handful of times. V gene TRBV7-9 combines with J gene TRBJ2-7, with TRBD2 matching over 8 bases. The CDR3 consists of 15 residues. CDR1 is SEHNR, CDR2 FQNEAQ, per germline (reference sequence). V shed 5 bases and J 5 bases; nucleotides not matched to a gene: 11. CDR3 nucleotide sequence: TGTGCCAGCAGCCCCCCCCCGGGAGGGGAGAACGAGCAGTACTTC. This encodes CASSPPPGGENEQYF.

The chain carries TRBV12-3 or TRBV12-4 and TRBJ2-2; 12 bases line up with TRBD2. Trimming took 6 bases from V and 5 from J; bases not matched to a gene: 4. This CDR3 contains 15 residues. In DNA form, the CDR3 reads TGTGCCAGCAGGCTAGCGGGGGGGCGAACCGGGGAGCTGTTTTTT. Its translation: CASRLAGGRTGELFF.

This clonotype was observed a handful of times. The gene calls are TRBV5-5 and TRBJ2-2, with D tentatively TRBD1 (7 bases). Germline V gene data show CDR1 as SGHKS and CDR2 as YYEKEE (reference sequence). This CDR3 region has 16 residues. Trimming removed 4 bases from V and 6 bases from J, with 19 bases in between. CDR3 coding DNA: TGTGCCAGCAGCCACTCGACTACAGGGGAGGCCGGGGAGCTGTTTTTT. This encodes CASSHSTTGEAGELFF.

This clonotype was observed a few times. The V gene is TRBV5-5, the J gene TRBJ2-7, with 10 nucleotides matching TRBD1. After removal of 1 base from V and 8 bases from J, the junction contained 9 bases not matched to a gene. Germline V gene data show CDR1 as SGHKS and CDR2 as YYEKEE (reference sequence). The CDR3 contains 15 residues. CDR3 in amino acids: CASSLPGQGSIKQYF. CDR3 coding DNA: TGTGCCAGCAGCTTGCCGGGACAGGGGTCCATTAAGCAGTACTTC.

The chain couples TRBV20-1 to TRBJ1-1, with unresolved D. Trimming stripped 5 bases from V and 1 base from J, with 8 bases between. CDR1 and CDR2 from the germline V gene are DFQATT and SNEGSKA (reference sequence). This CDR3 is built from 12 residues. CDR3 loop: CSAGEGNTEAFF. CDR3 nucleotide sequence: TGCAGTGCTGGGGAGGGGAACACTGAAGCTTTCTTT.

A few counts support this clonotype. V usage is TRBV5-1 and J usage is TRBJ2-1; 11 nucleotides line up with TRBD2. CDR1 is SGHRS and CDR2 is YFSETQ in the germline V gene. J was trimmed by 4 bases and V by 4 bases; bases with no gene match: 7. CDR3 length equals 16 residues. The CDR3 region is CASSLVAGGLYNEQFF. CDR3 nucleotide sequence: TGCGCCAGCAGCCTTGTAGCGGGGGGGCTGTACAATGAGCAGTTCTTC. The full variable domain, its missing parts supplied by reference TRBV5-1 and TRBJ2-1, is KAGVTQTPRYLIKTRGQQVTLSCSPISGHRSVSWYQQTPGQGLQFLFEYFSETQRNKGNFPGRFSGRQFSNSRSEMNVSTLELGDSALYLCASSLVAGGLYNEQFFGPGTRLTVL.

The chain combines TRBV20-1 with TRBJ2-1, with D perhaps TRBD2 (5 bases). This CDR3 contains 16 residues. The germline CDR1 and CDR2 sequences are DFQATT and SNEGSKA (reference sequence). Trimming took 0 bases from V and 0 from J, leaving 12 bases between them. CDR3 sequence: CSARDLTGNSYNEQFF. CDR3 bases: TGCAGTGCTAGAGATCTAACGGGGAACTCCTACAATGAGCAGTTCTTC.

This chain uses TRBV20-1 with TRBJ2-4; TRBD1 matches at 12 bases. The CDR3 spans 14 residues. Germline V CDR1 and CDR2: DFQATT, SNEGSKA (reference sequence). V was pared by 5 bases and J by 3 bases, with 2 bases of the junction left unmatched. The CDR3 DNA reads as TGCAGTGCTGGGACAGGGGGCGACAAAAACATTCAGTACTTC. This encodes CSAGTGGDKNIQYF.

Only a few counts were recorded for this clonotype. The V call is TRBV12-3 or TRBV12-4, the J call TRBJ1-1; D unclear. This CDR3 contains 16 residues. V was shortened by 7 bases and J by 3 bases, with 21 bases between the two germline ends. CDR3 nucleotides: TGTGCCAGCATAATGCGGGAGGGCCCAGGAGACACTGAAGCTTTCTTT. Translated, it gives CASIMREGPGDTEAFF.

The genes are TRBV7-2 and TRBJ2-7, with 14 bases that match TRBD2. CDR3 length equals 16 residues. Germline V gene data show CDR1 as SGHTA and CDR2 as FQGNSA. The V and J ends lost 3 bases and 3 bases, in that order; junction bases with no gene match: 4. The CDR3, as DNA: TGTGCCAGCAGCTTGGCCGGGACTAGCGGGGGCTACGAGCAGTACTTC. This sequence encodes CASSLAGTSGGYEQYF.

The rearrangement links TRBV6-1 to TRBJ1-1; D is unresolved. The CDR3 covers 13 residues. Trimming removed 7 bases from V and 3 bases from J, with 12 bases in between. CDR1 MNHNS and CDR2 SASEGT come from the germline V gene. In DNA, the CDR3 is TGTGCCAGCACCGAGACCCTGGACACTGAAGCTTTCTTT. Its translation: CASTETLDTEAFF.

The rearrangement links TRBV7-2 to TRBJ1-1; D is unclear. Between the trimmed V and J ends, which lost 6 bases and 6 bases, there was a span of 11 bases. Germline V gives CDR1 SGHTA, CDR2 FQGNSA. The CDR3 sequence is 12 residues long. The CDR3 DNA reads TGTGCCAGCAGAAGGGATGACTCTGAAGCTTTCTTT. Translating gives CASRRDDSEAFF.

This clonotype was observed a few times. The V call is TRBV10-3, the J call TRBJ1-2; no firm D call. V gave up 6 bases and J gave up 8 bases, with 10 bases separating them. In germline, CDR1 is ENHRY, CDR2 SYGVKD. This CDR3 spans 11 amino acids. The CDR3 loop is CAIRDRKGYTF. For the CDR3, the DNA is TGTGCCATCAGAGATAGGAAGGGCTACACCTTC.

In this sample, this clonotype turned up a few times. The gene calls are TRBV25-1 and TRBJ2-5; 8 bases map to TRBD1. This CDR3 region has 21 residues. Germline V gives CDR1 MGHDK, CDR2 SYGVNS. Trimming removed 6 bases from V and 0 bases from J; junction bases left unmatched: 24. The chain's CDR3 is CASREGYSVRHRQGHQETQYF. The CDR3 DNA sequence: TGTGCCAGCAGAGAGGGGTACTCCGTCCGACACCGACAGGGGCACCAAGAGACCCAGTACTTC.

This rearrangement joins TRBV4-2 to TRBJ1-2; D perhaps matches TRBD1 (5 bases). With 0 bases removed from V and 8 bases from J, the gap between germline ends came to 16 bases. This CDR3 contains 15 residues. Germline assignment: CDR1 LGHNA and CDR2 YNFKEQ. The CDR3 nucleotides read TGTGCCAGCAGCCAAGACTTGTTCGGGGCCGGAGGCTACACCTTC. It is translated as CASSQDLFGAGGYTF.

The table lists this clonotype with a few counts. The chain links TRBV20-1 to TRBJ1-2, with D tentatively TRBD1 (5 bases). The CDR3 covers 12 residues. Germline CDR1 DFQATT, CDR2 SNEGSKA (reference sequence). The V end lost 3 bases, the J end lost 6 bases, and 11 bases lay between the germline ends. The CDR3, as DNA: TGCAGTGCTAGCATCAGGGTGGATGGCTACACCTTC. This sequence encodes CSASIRVDGYTF.

The chain carries TRBV18 and TRBJ2-1, with D possibly matching TRBD2 (5 bases). V dropped 6 bases and J dropped 6 bases, with 21 bases sitting between them. Germline CDR1 and CDR2: KGHSH and LQKENI. CDR3 length: 16 amino acids. The CDR3 DNA reads as TGTGCCAGCTCTCAACAGCTCGAAGTCCGGGGCAATGAGCAGTTCTTC. Encoded protein: CASSQQLEVRGNEQFF.

V and J are TRBV6-5 and TRBJ2-7; D is possibly TRBD1 or TRBD2 (5 bases each). V dropped 2 bases and J dropped 7 bases, with 18 bases sitting between them. The germline gives CDR1 MNHEY, CDR2 SVGAGI. This CDR3 has 15 amino acids. CDR3 coding DNA: TGTGCCAGCAGTTACAGGTTCGGGGCTACGTCGGAGCAGTACTTC. It translates to CASSYRFGATSEQYF.

The DNA for the CDR3 is TGTGCCATCGGACAGGGGGGCGAGCAGTACTTC. It yields the protein CAIGQGGEQYF. This sequence joins TRBV10-3 and TRBJ2-7, with 10 bases lining up with TRBD1. The CDR3 length is 11 residues. J was trimmed by 6 bases and V by 8 bases; bases with no gene match: 1. The germline gives CDR1 ENHRY, CDR2 SYGVKD.

V and J are TRBV4-3 and TRBJ2-1; D perhaps matches TRBD2 (6 bases). Deletions cut 1 base from V and 10 bases from J, with 17 bases between. Germline CDR1 reads LGHNA; CDR2 reads YSLEER. The CDR3 extends over 15 amino acids. The CDR3 coding sequence is TGCGCCAGCAGCCAAGCCCCGACTAGTGCCAGGGAGCAGTTCTTC. Amino acid sequence: CASSQAPTSAREQFF.

The chain couples TRBV6-1 to TRBJ2-3; D call uncertain. This CDR3 is 11 amino acids long. Germline V CDR1 and CDR2: MNHNS, SASEGT. With 8 bases removed from V and 5 bases from J, the gap between germline ends came to 8 bases. The CDR3 here is CASLMGDTQYF. The CDR3 nucleotides read TGTGCCAGCCTCATGGGAGATACGCAGTATTTT.